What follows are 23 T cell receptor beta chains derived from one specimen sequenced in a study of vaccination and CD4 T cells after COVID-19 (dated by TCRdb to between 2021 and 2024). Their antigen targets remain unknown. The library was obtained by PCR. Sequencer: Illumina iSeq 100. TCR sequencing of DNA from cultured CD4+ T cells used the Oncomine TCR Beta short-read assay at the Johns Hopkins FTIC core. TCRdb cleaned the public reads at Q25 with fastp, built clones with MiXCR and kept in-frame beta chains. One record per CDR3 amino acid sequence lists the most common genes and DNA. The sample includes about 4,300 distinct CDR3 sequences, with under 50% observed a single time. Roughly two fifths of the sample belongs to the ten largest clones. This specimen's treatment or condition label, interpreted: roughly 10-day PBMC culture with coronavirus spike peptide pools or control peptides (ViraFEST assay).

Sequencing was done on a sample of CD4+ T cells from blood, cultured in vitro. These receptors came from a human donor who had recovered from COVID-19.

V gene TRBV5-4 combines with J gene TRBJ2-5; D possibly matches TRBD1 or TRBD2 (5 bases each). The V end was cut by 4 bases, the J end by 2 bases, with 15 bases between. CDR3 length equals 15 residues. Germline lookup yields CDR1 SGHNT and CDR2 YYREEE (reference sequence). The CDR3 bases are TGTGCCAGCAGCACACCGGGACCCGTTCAAGAGACCCAGTACTTC. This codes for CASSTPGPVQETQYF.

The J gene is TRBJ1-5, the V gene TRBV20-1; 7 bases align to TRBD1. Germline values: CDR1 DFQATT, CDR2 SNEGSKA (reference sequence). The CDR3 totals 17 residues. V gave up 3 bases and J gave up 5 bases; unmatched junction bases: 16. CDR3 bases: TGCAGTGCTAGGGGGGGCACAATGACAGGGAATGATCAGCCCCAGCATTTT. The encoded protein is CSARGGTMTGNDQPQHF.

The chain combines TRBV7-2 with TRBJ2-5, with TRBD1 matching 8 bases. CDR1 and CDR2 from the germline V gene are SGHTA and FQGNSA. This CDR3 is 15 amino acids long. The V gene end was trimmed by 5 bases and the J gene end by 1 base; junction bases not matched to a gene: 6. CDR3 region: CASSPRTGPQETQYF. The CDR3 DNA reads TGTGCCAGCAGCCCTAGGACAGGGCCCCAAGAGACCCAGTACTTC.

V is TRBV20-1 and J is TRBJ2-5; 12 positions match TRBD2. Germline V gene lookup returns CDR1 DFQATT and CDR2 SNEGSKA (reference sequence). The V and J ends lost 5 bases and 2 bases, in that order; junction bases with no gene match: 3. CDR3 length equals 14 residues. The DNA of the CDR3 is TGCAGTGCTCCTAGCGGGGGGGCACAAGAGACCCAGTACTTC. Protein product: CSAPSGGAQETQYF.

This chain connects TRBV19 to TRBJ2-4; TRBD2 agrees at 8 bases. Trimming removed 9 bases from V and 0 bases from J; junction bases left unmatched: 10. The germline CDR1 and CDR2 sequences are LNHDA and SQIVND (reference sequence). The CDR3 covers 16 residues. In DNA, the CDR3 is TGTGCCAGCCAGTATACGGGGGGGGTAGCCAAAAACATTCAGTACTTC. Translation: CASQYTGGVAKNIQYF.

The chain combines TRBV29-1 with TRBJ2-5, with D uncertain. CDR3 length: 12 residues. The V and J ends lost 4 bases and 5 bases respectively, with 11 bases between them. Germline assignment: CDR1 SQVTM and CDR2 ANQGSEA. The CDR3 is CSVGDPGETQYF. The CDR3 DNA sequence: TGCAGCGTTGGAGACCCGGGCGAGACCCAGTACTTC.

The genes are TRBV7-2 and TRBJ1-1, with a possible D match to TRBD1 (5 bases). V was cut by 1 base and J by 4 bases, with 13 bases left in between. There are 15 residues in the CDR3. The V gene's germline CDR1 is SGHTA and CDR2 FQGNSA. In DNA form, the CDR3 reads TGTGCCAGCAGCTTAGTTCCGGGGCGCGGCACTGAAGCTTTCTTT. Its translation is CASSLVPGRGTEAFF.

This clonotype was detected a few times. CDR3 coding DNA: TGCAGTGCTAGGGAGGACACCTACACTGAAGCTTTCTTT. Translating gives CSAREDTYTEAFF. J is TRBJ1-1 and V is TRBV20-1; TRBD1 is a possible D gene (5 bases). The germline V and J ends were trimmed by 3 bases and 3 bases, with 11 bases remaining between them. This CDR3 region has 13 residues. CDR1 and CDR2 from the germline V gene are DFQATT and SNEGSKA (reference sequence).

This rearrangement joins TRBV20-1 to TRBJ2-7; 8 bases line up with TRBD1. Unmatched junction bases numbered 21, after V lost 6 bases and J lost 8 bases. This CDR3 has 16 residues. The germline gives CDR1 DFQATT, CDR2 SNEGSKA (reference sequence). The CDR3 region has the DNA TGCAGTGCAGGGGCCCCTACAGGGGGGCCCAATATTAAGCAGTACTTC. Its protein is CSAGAPTGGPNIKQYF.

Here the CDR3 reads CASSISVGRGGYTF. As DNA, the CDR3 is TGTGCCAGTAGTATATCGGTTGGCAGGGGTGGCTACACCTTC. The V and J genes are TRBV19 and TRBJ1-2; perhaps TRBD1 as D (6 bases). This CDR3 is built from 14 residues. CDR1 and CDR2 (germline): LNHDA, SQIVND (reference sequence). Trimming removed 2 bases at V and 7 bases at J, with 14 bases between.

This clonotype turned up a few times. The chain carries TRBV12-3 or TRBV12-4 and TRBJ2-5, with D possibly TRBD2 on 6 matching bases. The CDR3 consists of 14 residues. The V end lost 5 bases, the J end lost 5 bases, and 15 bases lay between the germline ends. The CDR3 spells CASSRDSNRETQYF. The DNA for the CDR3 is TGTGCCAGCAGTCGGGACTCCAATAGGGAGACCCAGTACTTC.

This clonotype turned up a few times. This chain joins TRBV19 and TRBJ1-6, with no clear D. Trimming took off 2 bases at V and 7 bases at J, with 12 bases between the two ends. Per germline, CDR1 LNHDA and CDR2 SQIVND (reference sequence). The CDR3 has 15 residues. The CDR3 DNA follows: TGTGCCAGTAGTATATCGCACATGGGGAATTCACCCCTCCACTTT. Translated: CASSISHMGNSPLHF.

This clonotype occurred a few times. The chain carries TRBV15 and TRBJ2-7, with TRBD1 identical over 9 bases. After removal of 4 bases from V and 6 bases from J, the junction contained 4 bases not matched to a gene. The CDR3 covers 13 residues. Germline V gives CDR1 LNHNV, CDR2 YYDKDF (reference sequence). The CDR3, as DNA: TGTGCCACCAGCATGGGACAGGGCCCCGAGCAGTACTTC. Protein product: CATSMGQGPEQYF.

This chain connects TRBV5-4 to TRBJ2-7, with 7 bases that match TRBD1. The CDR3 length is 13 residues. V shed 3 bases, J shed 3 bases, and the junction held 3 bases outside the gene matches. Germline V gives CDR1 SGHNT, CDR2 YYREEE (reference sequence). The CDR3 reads CASSYRGNYEQYF. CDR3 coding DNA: TGTGCCAGCAGCTACAGGGGAAACTACGAGCAGTACTTC.

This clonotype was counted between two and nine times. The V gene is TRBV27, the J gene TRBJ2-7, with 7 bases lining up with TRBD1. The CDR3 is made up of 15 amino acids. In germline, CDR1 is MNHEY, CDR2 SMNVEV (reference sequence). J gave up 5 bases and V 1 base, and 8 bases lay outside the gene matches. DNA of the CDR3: TGTGCCAGCAGTTTATGGGCAGGGGGTATAAACGAGCAGTACTTC. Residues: CASSLWAGGINEQYF.

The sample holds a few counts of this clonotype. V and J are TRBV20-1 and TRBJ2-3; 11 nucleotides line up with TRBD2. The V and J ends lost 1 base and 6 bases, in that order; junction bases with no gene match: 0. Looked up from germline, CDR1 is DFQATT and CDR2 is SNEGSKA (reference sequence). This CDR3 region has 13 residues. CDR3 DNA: TGCAGTGCTAGAGTAGCGGGGGGGGATACGCAGTATTTT. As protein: CSARVAGGDTQYF.

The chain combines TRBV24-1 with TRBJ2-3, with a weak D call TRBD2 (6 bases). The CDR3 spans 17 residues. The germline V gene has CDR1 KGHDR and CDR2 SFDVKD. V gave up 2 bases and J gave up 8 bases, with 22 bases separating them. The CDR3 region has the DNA TGTGCCACCAGTGATTCCGAAGACAGAGGTTTTAGCGGTACGCAGTATTTT. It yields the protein CATSDSEDRGFSGTQYF.

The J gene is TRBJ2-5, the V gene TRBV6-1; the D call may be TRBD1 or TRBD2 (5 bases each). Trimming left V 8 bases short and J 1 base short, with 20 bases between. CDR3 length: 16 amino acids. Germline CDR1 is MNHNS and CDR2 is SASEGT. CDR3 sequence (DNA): TGTGCCAGCTCACCACTTAACTGGGGGACCCAAGAGACCCAGTACTTC. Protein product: CASSPLNWGTQETQYF.

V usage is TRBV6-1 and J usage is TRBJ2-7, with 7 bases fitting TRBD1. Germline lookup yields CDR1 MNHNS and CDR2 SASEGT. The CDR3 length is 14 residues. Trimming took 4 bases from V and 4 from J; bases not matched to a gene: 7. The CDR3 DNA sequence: TGTGCCAGCAGTGCTCAGGGGGTTGAGTACGAGCAGTACTTC. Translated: CASSAQGVEYEQYF.

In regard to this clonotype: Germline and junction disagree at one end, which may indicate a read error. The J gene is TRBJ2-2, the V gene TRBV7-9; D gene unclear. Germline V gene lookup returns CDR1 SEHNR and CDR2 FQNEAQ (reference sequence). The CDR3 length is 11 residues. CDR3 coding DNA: TGTGCCAGCGGCTTAGCCGGGGAGCTGTTTTTT. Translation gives CASGLAGELFF.

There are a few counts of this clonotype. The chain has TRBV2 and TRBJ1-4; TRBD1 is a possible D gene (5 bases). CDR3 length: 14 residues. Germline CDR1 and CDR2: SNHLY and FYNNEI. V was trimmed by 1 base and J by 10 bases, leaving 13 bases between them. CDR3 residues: CASSEGRDGGKLFF. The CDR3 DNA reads TGTGCCAGCAGTGAAGGCAGGGATGGGGGAAAACTGTTTTTT.

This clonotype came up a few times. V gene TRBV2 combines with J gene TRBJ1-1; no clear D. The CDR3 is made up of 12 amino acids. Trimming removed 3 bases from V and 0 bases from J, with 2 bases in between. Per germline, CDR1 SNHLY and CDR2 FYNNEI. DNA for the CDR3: TGTGCCAGCAGTGAGATGAACACTGAAGCTTTCTTT. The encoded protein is CASSEMNTEAFF.

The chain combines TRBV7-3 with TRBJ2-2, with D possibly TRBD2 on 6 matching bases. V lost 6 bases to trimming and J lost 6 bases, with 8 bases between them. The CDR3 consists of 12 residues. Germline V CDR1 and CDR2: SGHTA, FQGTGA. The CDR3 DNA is TGTGCCAGCAGGGGGGGTCCCGGGGAGCTGTTTTTT. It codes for CASRGGPGELFF.